This T cell receptor beta chain was retrieved from a study of technical replicates of blood from a handful of donors (dated by TCRdb to between 2016 and 2019). The library was obtained by the immunoSEQ multiplex PCR assay. Entries here come from immuneACCESS through TCRdb and include only in-frame sequences with V and J called. Some clones fail to appear in such tables; in the studies checked, an unresolved V gene covers under half of the shortfall, and the cause of the remainder is unknown. The sample has 55,000 to 75,000 clones on record, 92% of them singletons. The ten largest clones represent 0.42% of the sample. In this sample, this clone turned up once. It lacks a known antigen. The sample holds no much larger clone one base away, and base qualities are not on file. V drops 1 base and J drops 5 bases, leaving 10 bases in between. Based on the germline V gene, the CDR1 and CDR2 sequences are SGHAT and FQNNGV. Including the terminal cysteine and phenylalanine, the CDR3 comprises 14 residues. The kept DNA is CDR3 alone, 42 bases in frame from the first base.

Recombination joined TRBV11-2 with TRBJ2-3; the D gene is perhaps TRBD2, from 5 matching bases. The clonotype comes from a human donor in good health. The sequenced sample was T cells isolated from PBMCs. CDR3 loop: CASSLAVGIDTQYF. The DNA sequence is as follows: TGTGCCAGCAGCTTAGCAGTCGGGATAGATACGCAGTATTTT.